These 16 T cell receptor beta chains were all obtained from the same sample, sequenced in a study of T cells after yellow fever vaccination. TCRdb re-derived calls from the 5' RACE reads in MiXCR, one entry per CDR3 protein. The sample yields 200,000 to 300,000 distinct CDR3 sequences, 10% to 15% seen once. The input for sequencing was CD4+ T cells sorted from PBMCs, taken 45 days after the yellow fever booster vaccination. The receptors were sampled from a young man who received the YFV17D yellow fever vaccine.

In regard to this clonotype: The junction shows a germline mismatch at one end, possibly a read error. The chain has TRBV28 and TRBJ2-1; TRBD1 aligns across 12 bases. The germline V gene encodes CDR1 MDHEN and CDR2 SYDVKM. The CDR3 extends over 15 amino acids. CDR3 nucleotide sequence: TGTGCCAGCACTTTACTGGGACAGGGGGCCTATGAGCAGTTCTTC. Its protein product is CASTLLGQGAYEQFF.

The chain has TRBV5-6 and TRBJ2-1, with D perhaps matching TRBD1 (5 bases). The CDR3 sequence is 12 residues long. The V and J ends lost 4 bases and 8 bases respectively, with 10 bases between them. The germline V gene has CDR1 SGHDT and CDR2 YYEEEE. CDR3 protein: CASSPLGDEQFF. Written as DNA, the CDR3 is TGTGCCAGCAGCCCGTTAGGGGATGAGCAGTTCTTC.

The CDR3: CASSQVSRPGYSNQPQHF. CDR3 in DNA: TGTGCCAGCAGCCAAGTTAGCAGGCCAGGGTATAGCAATCAGCCCCAGCATTTT. This rearrangement joins TRBV3-1 to TRBJ1-5; perhaps TRBD1 as D (5 bases). V lost 1 base, J lost 0 bases, and 16 bases lay in between. This CDR3 has 18 residues. Germline V lookup: CDR1 LGHDT, CDR2 YNNKEL (reference sequence). The whole variable domain, filled in from reference TRBV3-1 and TRBJ1-5, reads DTAVSQTPKYLVTQMGNDKSIKCEQNLGHDTMYWYKQDSKKFLKIMFSYNNKELIINETVPNRFSPKSPDKAHLNLHINSLELGDSAVYFCASSQVSRPGYSNQPQHFGDGTRLSIL.

This sequence joins TRBV20-1 and TRBJ2-2; D possibly matches TRBD1 or TRBD2 (5 bases each). CDR1 and CDR2 from the germline V gene are DFQATT and SNEGSKA (reference sequence). Trimming took off 1 base at V and 7 bases at J, with 16 bases between the two ends. This CDR3 region has 15 residues. The CDR3 nucleotides read TGCAGTGCTAGAGGACCCGGGACGGGAATCGGGGAGCTGTTTTTT. Amino acid sequence: CSARGPGTGIGELFF.

In this sample, this clonotype turned up a few times. The J gene is TRBJ1-1, the V gene TRBV7-8; D gene uncertain. The CDR3 is 13 residues long. In germline, CDR1 is SGHVS, CDR2 FQNEAQ. Trimming left V 2 bases short and J 0 bases short, with 4 bases between. Here the CDR3 DNA reads TGTGCCAGCAGCTTAAGTGTGAACACTGAAGCTTTCTTT. Protein sequence: CASSLSVNTEAFF.

This clonotype was seen a few times. The genes are TRBV7-8 and TRBJ2-1; no clear D gene. Between the trimmed V and J ends, which lost 1 base and 5 bases, there was a span of 12 bases. CDR3 length: 15 amino acids. Germline CDR1 SGHVS, CDR2 FQNEAQ. CDR3 loop: CASSLESGRHNEQFF. The DNA for the CDR3 is TGTGCCAGCAGCTTAGAGTCGGGCAGACACAATGAGCAGTTCTTC.

The J gene is TRBJ2-7, the V gene TRBV12-3 or TRBV12-4; no clear D. This CDR3 spans 11 amino acids. V lost 2 bases and J lost 6, with 5 bases in between. DNA of the CDR3: TGTGCCAGCAGTTTAATCTCCGAGCAGTACTTC. Encoded protein: CASSLISEQYF.

This clonotype has more than one count but fewer than ten. J is TRBJ2-1 and V is TRBV9, with no clear D. The ends were cut back, 4 bases at V and 3 bases at J, with 11 bases in the middle. There are 14 residues in the CDR3. Germline loops: CDR1 SGDLS, CDR2 YYNGEE. CDR3 residues: CASSLGQFYNEQFF. The CDR3 bases are TGTGCCAGCAGCCTGGGTCAATTCTACAATGAGCAGTTCTTC.

This clonotype occurred a few times. V is TRBV20-1 and J is TRBJ2-5; D is perhaps TRBD1 or TRBD2 (5 bases each). CDR1 DFQATT and CDR2 SNEGSKA come from the germline V gene (reference sequence). There are 15 residues in the CDR3. V was trimmed by 6 bases and J by 0 bases, leaving 17 bases between them. CDR3 residues: CSAKGSGPDQETQYF. Written as DNA, the CDR3 is TGCAGTGCGAAGGGGAGCGGACCGGACCAAGAGACCCAGTACTTC.

This clonotype was counted a few times. The chain employs TRBV6-1 and TRBJ2-1, with 14 bases matching TRBD2. The ends lost 5 bases at V and 6 bases at J; junction bases unmatched: 6. Germline assignment: CDR1 MNHNS and CDR2 SASEGT. This CDR3 has 16 residues. In nucleotides, the CDR3 is TGTGCCAGCAGTCTCCCCGGGACTAGCGGGAGCAATGAGCAGTTCTTC. Translated: CASSLPGTSGSNEQFF.

This clonotype was detected a few times. The gene calls are TRBV28 and TRBJ2-5; no clear D. CDR3 length: 11 residues. V was shortened by 6 bases and J by 5 bases, with 7 bases between the two germline ends. CDR1 and CDR2 from the germline V gene are MDHEN and SYDVKM. Written as DNA, the CDR3 is TGTGCCAGCAGCGAGGTGGAGACCCAGTACTTC. As protein: CASSEVETQYF.

The chain employs TRBV7-7 and TRBJ2-3; tentatively, D is TRBD2 (6 bases). CDR3 length equals 16 residues. V was trimmed by 1 base and J by 4 bases, leaving 15 bases between them. Germline values: CDR1 SSHAT, CDR2 FNYEAQ (reference sequence). CDR3 in DNA: TGTGCCAGCAGCTTAGGTGGCCCCGGGGGTCCAGATACGCAGTATTTT. This gives the protein CASSLGGPGGPDTQYF.

This clonotype has just a few counts. The chain employs TRBV29-1 and TRBJ2-3; TRBD1 might be the D (6 bases). Trimming removed 4 bases at V and 0 bases at J, with 11 bases between. The CDR3 length is 14 residues. Germline CDR1 reads SQVTM; CDR2 reads ANQGSEA. CDR3 amino acids: CSVVPGDSTDTQYF. In nucleotides, the CDR3 is TGCAGCGTTGTTCCAGGGGATAGCACAGATACGCAGTATTTT.

A few counts support this clonotype. The J gene is TRBJ2-1, the V gene TRBV7-6; weak D call: TRBD1 (6 bases). The CDR3 consists of 15 residues. The germline V gene encodes CDR1 SGHVS and CDR2 FNYEAQ. With 2 bases removed from V and 4 bases from J, the gap between germline ends came to 12 bases. CDR3 nucleotides: TGTGCCAGCAGCTTAAGCGCAGGGGATTACAATGAGCAGTTCTTC. Encoded protein: CASSLSAGDYNEQFF.

The chain couples TRBV7-2 to TRBJ2-5; 7 nucleotides match TRBD2. The J segment lost 3 bases and the V segment lost 4 bases, leaving 5 bases of the junction unmatched. The length of the CDR3 is 14 residues. The germline CDR1 and CDR2 sequences are SGHTA and FQGNSA. CDR3 in amino acids: CASSSTGGKETQYF. CDR3 coding DNA: TGTGCCAGCAGCTCTACGGGAGGCAAAGAGACCCAGTACTTC.

This clonotype came up a few times. The V and J genes are TRBV20-1 and TRBJ2-5; tentative D call: TRBD2 (5 bases). The germline V and J ends were trimmed by 6 bases and 1 base, with 15 bases remaining between them. The CDR3 covers 14 residues. Germline CDR1 reads DFQATT; CDR2 reads SNEGSKA (reference sequence). The CDR3 reads CSANMARAQETQYF. The CDR3, as DNA: TGCAGTGCCAACATGGCGCGGGCCCAAGAGACCCAGTACTTC.